The source of this TCR beta chain is a study of response to subunit inactivated influenza vaccine. Regarding this clonotype: Antigen: not known.

V was trimmed by 3 bases and J by 6 bases, leaving 15 bases between them. This CDR3 is built from 14 residues. Study-wide findings and caveats: A suggestion made by the authors is that each seasonal influenza vaccination recruits few new T cells.

TCRdb reprocessed the RT-PCR reads via MiXCR and lists one record per CDR3 protein. The data show about 530,000 distinct CDR3 sequences, with roughly 12% seen just once and approximately 10% held by the top ten. This rearrangement joins TRBV12-3 or TRBV12-4 to TRBJ2-7; perhaps TRBD1 as D (5 bases). The source of this sequence is a man aged 50 to 59 who received an inactivated influenza vaccine. The material sequenced was PBMCs from blood, taken on the day of vaccination. CDR3 sequence: CASSFSDSLPEQYF. CDR3 bases: TGTGCCAGCAGTTTTTCCGACAGCCTCCCCGAGCAGTACTTC.